This T cell receptor (beta chain) was observed in a study of identical twins. Study results and caveats: A lower insertion count was a feature of abundant cord blood beta clonotypes, with no such feature in memory repertoires.

This clonotype was counted a few times. Its specificity is not known. V dropped 4 bases and J dropped 5 bases, with 32 bases sitting between them. This CDR3 contains 20 residues. Germline lookup yields CDR1 MNHEY and CDR2 SVGEGT. Through template switching, a universal primer site was introduced, and the cDNA contained unique molecular identifiers. TCRdb reprocessed the 5' RACE reads via MiXCR and lists one record per CDR3 protein. This table holds hundreds of thousands of distinct CDR3 sequences, 8.5% to 9% found once. The same specimen was also included in a second study, on yellow fever vaccine responses in identical twins.

Sequencing was done on a sample of PBMCs. V usage is TRBV6-2 or TRBV6-3 and J usage is TRBJ2-5; maybe TRBD1 (6 bases). This receptor was identified in a young woman in good health. CDR3 DNA: TGTGCCAGCAGTTTCTCTCCTCACGACGGGACATACTCCTACCGGGAGACCCAGTACTTC. Protein sequence: CASSFSPHDGTYSYRETQYF.